A selection of T cell receptor beta chains follows, all from one sample in a study of shared clonotypes between healthy human individuals. Produced via immunoSEQ multiplex PCR; TCRdb's table is partial and in-frame only. The data hold about 490,000 clones, with 76% observed a single time. The source material was PBMCs. The receptors were sampled from a woman aged 40 to 50 in good health. Some clones in this sample may be carry-over from other donors' samples. The CDR3 runs from the conserved cysteine through the conserved F or W. A D gene is named only where the DNA matches it firmly. Expanded clones are given a class, and other clones once, few, many or no size at all.

clone size	V gene	D gene	J gene	CDR3 DNA	CDR3 protein
NA	TRBV2	NA	TRBJ2-6	TGTGCCAGCACACGTTCTGGGGCCAACGTCCTGACTTTC	CASTRSGANVLTF
NA	TRBV15	NA	TRBJ2-5	TGTGCCACCAGCAGAGGGGGAGTTCTAGAGACCCAGTACTTC	CATSRGGVLETQYF
NA	TRBV7-2	NA	TRBJ2-7	TGTGCCAGCAGCTCTCTTGTGGGGGGCAGGTCCTACGAGCAGTACTTC	CASSSLVGGRSYEQYF
NA	TRBV28	NA	TRBJ2-7	TGTGCCAGCAGTTCACAAGGGGGGCAGTACGAGCAGTACTTC	CASSSQGGQYEQYF
few	TRBV6-1	NA	TRBJ1-5	TGTGCCAGCAGTGAAAGGGTAGGCCCGGAGGGACCCCAGCATTTT	CASSERVGPEGPQHF
NA	TRBV5-4	TRBD1	TRBJ2-5	TGTGCCAGCAGGGGTCGACAGGGTGGGGAAGAGACCCAGTACTTC	CASRGRQGGEETQYF
NA	TRBV6-6	NA	TRBJ2-7	TGTGCCAGCAGCCTCCAGGATGGTAGTTTTTACGAGCAGTACTTC	CASSLQDGSFYEQYF
NA	TRBV6-5	NA	TRBJ1-4	TGTGCCAGCAGTTACCAGGGAAGCGAAAAACTGTTTTTT	CASSYQGSEKLFF
NA	TRBV7-2	TRBD1	TRBJ2-7	TGTGCCAGCAGCCTGGACAGGGGTCCTTGGGAGCAGTACTTC	CASSLDRGPWEQYF
once	TRBV29-1	TRBD1	TRBJ2-2	TGCAGCGGCGGACAGGGGATGGGGGAGCTGTTTTTT	CSGGQGMGELFF
once	TRBV18	NA	TRBJ2-2	TGTGCCAGCTCACCGGCCACCGGGGAGCTGTTTTTT	CASSPATGELFF
NA	TRBV29-1	NA	TRBJ1-2	TGCAGCGTCAAGACAGGAGGCCTCTACACCTTC	CSVKTGGLYTF
few	TRBV2	TRBD1	TRBJ2-7	TGTGCCAGTCTGGGTGACAGGGGAGCCTACGAGCAGTACTTC	CASLGDRGAYEQYF
NA	TRBV5-1	NA	TRBJ1-1	TGCGCCAGCAGCTTGGGCCAGGTTGACACTGAAGCTTTCTTT	CASSLGQVDTEAFF
NA	TRBV18	TRBD2	TRBJ2-7	TGTGCCAGCTCATGGGGGGGACTAGCGGGATACGAGCAGTACTTC	CASSWGGLAGYEQYF
NA	TRBV28	NA	TRBJ1-3	TGTGCCAGCACCTCGAATTTAGGTCAGGGGAATAAAAACACCATATATTTT	CASTSNLGQGNKNTIYF
NA	TRBV5-6	NA	TRBJ2-5	TGTGCCAGCAGCTTGGGGCGCTCGGTACAAGAGACCCAGTACTTC	CASSLGRSVQETQYF
NA	TRBV28	NA	TRBJ1-2	TGTGCCAGCAGTTTAGTACAGGGTTTTAACTATGGCTACACCTTC	CASSLVQGFNYGYTF
NA	TRBV5-1	TRBD1	TRBJ2-2	TGCGCCAGCTCCCGACAGGGGGGGCCCGGGGAGCTGTTTTTT	CASSRQGGPGELFF
NA	TRBV6-1	NA	TRBJ2-5	TGTGCCAGCAGCGCGAGCCTGGGGGAGACCCAGTACTTC	CASSASLGETQYF
many	TRBV19	TRBD2	TRBJ2-1	TGTGCCAGTACCCGAGGACTAGCGGCAAATGAGCAGTTCTTC	CASTRGLAANEQFF
NA	TRBV14	NA	TRBJ2-3	TGTGCCAGCAGCCAAGGATACAGGGCTGGCACAGATACGCAGTATTTT	CASSQGYRAGTDTQYF
NA	TRBV28	NA	TRBJ2-4	TGTGCCAGCAGTTTTGGGCTTTCGGGGCTAATAGCCAAAAACATTCAGTACTTC	CASSFGLSGLIAKNIQYF
NA	TRBV7-8	TRBD1	TRBJ1-1	TGTGCCAGCAGCCCAGGACAGGGGATCGTCGGCACTGAAGCTTTCTTT	CASSPGQGIVGTEAFF
NA	TRBV29-1	NA	TRBJ1-4	TGCAGCGTTGCGGCCGGGAATGAAAAACTGTTTTTT	CSVAAGNEKLFF
NA	TRBV23-1	NA	TRBJ2-7	TGCGCCAGCAGTCCATCGGCCAGTTACTCCTACGAGCAGTACTTC	CASSPSASYSYEQYF
NA	TRBV7-2	NA	TRBJ2-2	TGTGCCAGCAGCTTACGACTCGGGTCGGGCGGGGAGCTGTTTTTT	CASSLRLGSGGELFF